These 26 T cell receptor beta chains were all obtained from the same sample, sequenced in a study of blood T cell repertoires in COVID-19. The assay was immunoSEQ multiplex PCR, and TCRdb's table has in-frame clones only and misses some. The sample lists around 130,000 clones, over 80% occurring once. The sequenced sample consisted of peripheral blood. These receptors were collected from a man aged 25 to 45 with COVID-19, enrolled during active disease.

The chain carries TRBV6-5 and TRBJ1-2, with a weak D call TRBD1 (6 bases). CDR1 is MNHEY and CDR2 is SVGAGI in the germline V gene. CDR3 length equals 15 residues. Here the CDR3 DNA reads TGTGCTAAAAGACGAGGGGGTTTTTGGGGCGATGGCTACACCTTC. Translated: CAKRRGGFWGDGYTF.

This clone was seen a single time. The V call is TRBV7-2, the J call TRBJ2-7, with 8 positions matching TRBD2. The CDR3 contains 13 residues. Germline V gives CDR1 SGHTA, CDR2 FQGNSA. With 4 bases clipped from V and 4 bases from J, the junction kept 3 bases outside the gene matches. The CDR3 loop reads CASSSGLEYEQYF. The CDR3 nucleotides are TGTGCCAGCAGCTCGGGACTAGAATACGAGCAGTACTTC.

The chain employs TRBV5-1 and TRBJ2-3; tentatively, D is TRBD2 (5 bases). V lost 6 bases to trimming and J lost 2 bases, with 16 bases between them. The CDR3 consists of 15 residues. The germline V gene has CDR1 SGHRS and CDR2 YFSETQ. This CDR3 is CASKRSSADTDTQYF. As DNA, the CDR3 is TGCGCCAGCAAGAGGAGTAGCGCCGACACAGATACGCAGTATTTT.

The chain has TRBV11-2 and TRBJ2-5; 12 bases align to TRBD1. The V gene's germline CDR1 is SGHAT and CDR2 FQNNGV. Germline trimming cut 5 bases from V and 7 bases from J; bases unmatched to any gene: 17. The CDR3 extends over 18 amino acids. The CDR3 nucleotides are TGTGCCAGCAGCCAAGGGCGCAACTGGGACAGGGGGCGAGGGACCCAGTACTTC. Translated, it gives CASSQGRNWDRGRGTQYF.

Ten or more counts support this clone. CDR3: CSASRAQVGYTF. Here the CDR3 DNA reads TGCAGTGCTAGTCGCGCACAGGTTGGCTACACCTTC. The V call is TRBV20-1, the J call TRBJ1-2; D is perhaps TRBD1 (5 bases). CDR3 length: 12 residues. V shed 3 bases and J shed 7 bases, with 12 bases lying between them. Germline CDR1 DFQATT, CDR2 SNEGSKA (reference sequence).

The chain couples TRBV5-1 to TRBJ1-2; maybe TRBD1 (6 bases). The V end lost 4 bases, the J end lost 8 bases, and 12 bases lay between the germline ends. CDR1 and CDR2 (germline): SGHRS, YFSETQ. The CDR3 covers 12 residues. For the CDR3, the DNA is TGCGCCAGCAGCATTTACAGGGACGGCTACACCTTC. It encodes CASSIYRDGYTF.

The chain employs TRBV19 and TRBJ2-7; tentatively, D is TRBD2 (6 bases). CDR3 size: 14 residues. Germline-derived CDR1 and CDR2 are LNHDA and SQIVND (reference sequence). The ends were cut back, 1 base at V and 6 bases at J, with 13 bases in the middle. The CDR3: CASSIAGSVVEQYF. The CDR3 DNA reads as TGTGCCAGTAGTATAGCCGGGAGCGTGGTCGAGCAGTACTTC. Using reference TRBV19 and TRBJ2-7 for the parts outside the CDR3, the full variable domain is DGGITQSPKYLFRKEGQNVTLSCEQNLNHDAMYWYRQDPGQGLRLIYYSQIVNDFQKGDIAEGYSVSREKKESFPLTVTSAQKNPTAFYLCASSIAGSVVEQYFGPGTRLTVT.

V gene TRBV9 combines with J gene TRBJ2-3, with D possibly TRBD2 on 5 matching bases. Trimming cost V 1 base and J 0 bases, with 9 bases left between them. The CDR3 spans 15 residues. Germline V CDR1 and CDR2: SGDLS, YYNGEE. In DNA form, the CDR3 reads TGTGCCAGCAGCGTACGGGAAGGTAGCACAGATACGCAGTATTTT. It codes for CASSVREGSTDTQYF.

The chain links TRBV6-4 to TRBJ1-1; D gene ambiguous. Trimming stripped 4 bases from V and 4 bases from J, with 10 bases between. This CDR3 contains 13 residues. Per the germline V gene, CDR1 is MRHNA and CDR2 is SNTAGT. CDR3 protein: CASSAEGTTEAFF. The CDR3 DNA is TGTGCCAGCAGTGCAGAGGGAACCACTGAAGCTTTCTTT.

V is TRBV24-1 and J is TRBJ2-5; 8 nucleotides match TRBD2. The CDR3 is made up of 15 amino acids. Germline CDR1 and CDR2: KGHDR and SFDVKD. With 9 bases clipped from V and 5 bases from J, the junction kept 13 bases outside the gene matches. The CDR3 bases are TGTGCCACCGGACCGGGAGGGCCGGAGGGGGAGACCCAGTACTTC. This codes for CATGPGGPEGETQYF.

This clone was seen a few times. The CDR3 DNA is TGTGCCAGCAGACCACAGGGTGAAACTACCGGGGAGCTGTTTTTT. Translating gives CASRPQGETTGELFF. The chain has TRBV5-5 and TRBJ2-2, with D possibly being TRBD1 (6 bases). The length of the CDR3 is 15 residues. Trimming pared 5 bases from V and 5 bases from J, leaving 16 bases between. The V gene's germline CDR1 is SGHKS and CDR2 YYEKEE (reference sequence).

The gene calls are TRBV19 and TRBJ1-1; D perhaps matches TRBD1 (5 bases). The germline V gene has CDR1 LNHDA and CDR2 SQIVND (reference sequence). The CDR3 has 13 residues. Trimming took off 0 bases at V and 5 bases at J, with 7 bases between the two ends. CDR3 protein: CASSIDGGTEAFF. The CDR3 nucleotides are TGTGCCAGTAGTATAGATGGGGGGACTGAAGCTTTCTTT.

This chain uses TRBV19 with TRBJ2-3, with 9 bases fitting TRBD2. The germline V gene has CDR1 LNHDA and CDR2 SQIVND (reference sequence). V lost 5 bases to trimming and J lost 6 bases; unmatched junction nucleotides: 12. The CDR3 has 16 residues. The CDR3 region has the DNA TGTGCCAGTAGTTCACTGACTAGCGGCCATAGGGATACGCAGTATTTT. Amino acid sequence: CASSSLTSGHRDTQYF.

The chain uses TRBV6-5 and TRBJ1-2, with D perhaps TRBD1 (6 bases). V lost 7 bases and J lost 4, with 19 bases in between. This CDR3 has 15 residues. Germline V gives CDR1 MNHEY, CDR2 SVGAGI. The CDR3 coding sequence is TGTGCCAGCAAGTTCGTGGGGGGGCGCGTCTATGGCTACACCTTC. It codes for CASKFVGGRVYGYTF.

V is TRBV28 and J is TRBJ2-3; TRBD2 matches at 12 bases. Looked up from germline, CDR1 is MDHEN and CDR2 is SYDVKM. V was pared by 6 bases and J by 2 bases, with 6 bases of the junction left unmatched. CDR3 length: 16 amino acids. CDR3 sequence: CASSQTSGGLTDTQYF. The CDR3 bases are TGTGCCAGCAGCCAGACTAGCGGGGGCCTCACAGATACGCAGTATTTT.

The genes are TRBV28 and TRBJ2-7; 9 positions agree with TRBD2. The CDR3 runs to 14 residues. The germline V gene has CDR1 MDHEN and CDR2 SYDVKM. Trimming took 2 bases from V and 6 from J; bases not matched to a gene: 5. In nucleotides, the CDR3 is TGTGCCAGCAGTTTAGGCGGGAGGGCCTCCGAGCAGTACTTC. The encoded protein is CASSLGGRASEQYF.

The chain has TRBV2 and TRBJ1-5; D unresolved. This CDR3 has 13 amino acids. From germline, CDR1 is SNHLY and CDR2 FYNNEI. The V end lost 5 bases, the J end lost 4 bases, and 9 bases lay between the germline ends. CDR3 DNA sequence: TGTGCCAGCAGTTACACAGAAAATCAGCCCCAGCATTTT. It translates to CASSYTENQPQHF.

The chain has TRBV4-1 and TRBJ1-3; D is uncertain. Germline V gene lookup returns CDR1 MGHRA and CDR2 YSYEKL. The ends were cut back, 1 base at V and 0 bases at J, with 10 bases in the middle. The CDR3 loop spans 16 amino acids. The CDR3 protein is CASSQGMRSSGNTIYF. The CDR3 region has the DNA TGCGCCAGCAGCCAAGGGATGCGGAGCTCTGGAAACACCATATATTTT.

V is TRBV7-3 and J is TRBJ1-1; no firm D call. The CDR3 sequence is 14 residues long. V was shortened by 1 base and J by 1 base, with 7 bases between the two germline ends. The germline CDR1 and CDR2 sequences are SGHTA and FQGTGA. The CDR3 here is CASSLIAANTEAFF. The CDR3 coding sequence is TGTGCCAGCAGCTTAATCGCGGCGAACACTGAAGCTTTCTTT.

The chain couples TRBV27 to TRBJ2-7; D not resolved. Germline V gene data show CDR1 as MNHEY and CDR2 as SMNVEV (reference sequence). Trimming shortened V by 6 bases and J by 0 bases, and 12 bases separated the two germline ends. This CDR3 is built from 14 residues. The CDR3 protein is CASSPATLSYEQYF. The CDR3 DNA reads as TGTGCCAGCAGCCCCGCGACTCTCTCCTACGAGCAGTACTTC.

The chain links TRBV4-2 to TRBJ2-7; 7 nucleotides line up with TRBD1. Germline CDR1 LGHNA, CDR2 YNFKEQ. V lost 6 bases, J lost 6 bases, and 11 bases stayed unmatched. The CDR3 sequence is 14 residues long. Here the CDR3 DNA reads TGTGCCAGCAGTCCCGGGACAGAGCCCTCCGAGCAGTACTTC. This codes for CASSPGTEPSEQYF.

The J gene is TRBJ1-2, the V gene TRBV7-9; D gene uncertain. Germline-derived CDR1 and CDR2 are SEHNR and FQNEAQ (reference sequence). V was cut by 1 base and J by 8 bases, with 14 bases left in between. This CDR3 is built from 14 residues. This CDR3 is CASSLVNQREGYTF. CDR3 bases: TGTGCCAGCAGCTTAGTTAACCAGCGTGAAGGCTACACCTTC.

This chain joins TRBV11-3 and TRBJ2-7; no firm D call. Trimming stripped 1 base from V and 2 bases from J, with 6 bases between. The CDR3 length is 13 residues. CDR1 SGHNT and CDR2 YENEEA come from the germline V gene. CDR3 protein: CASSLAPTYEQYF. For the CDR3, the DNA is TGTGCCAGCAGCTTAGCACCTACCTACGAGCAGTACTTC.

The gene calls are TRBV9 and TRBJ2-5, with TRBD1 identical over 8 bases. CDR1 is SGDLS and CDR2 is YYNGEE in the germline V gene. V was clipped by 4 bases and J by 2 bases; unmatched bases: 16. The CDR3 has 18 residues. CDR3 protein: CASSRHSYYDRGQETQYF. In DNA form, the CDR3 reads TGTGCCAGCAGCCGTCATTCCTACTACGACAGGGGACAAGAGACCCAGTACTTC.

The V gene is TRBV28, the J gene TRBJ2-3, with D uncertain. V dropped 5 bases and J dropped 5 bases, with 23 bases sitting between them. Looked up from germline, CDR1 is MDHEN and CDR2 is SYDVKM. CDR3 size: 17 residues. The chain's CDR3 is CASSPTSTLYSRDTQYF. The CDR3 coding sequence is TGTGCCAGCAGTCCAACCTCGACCCTCTACAGCCGAGATACGCAGTATTTT.

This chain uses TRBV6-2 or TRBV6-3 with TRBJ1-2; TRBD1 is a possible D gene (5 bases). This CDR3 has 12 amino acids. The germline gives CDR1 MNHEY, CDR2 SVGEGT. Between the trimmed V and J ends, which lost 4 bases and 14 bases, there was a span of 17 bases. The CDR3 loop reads CASSSTSGRRTF. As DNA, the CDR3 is TGTGCCAGCAGTTCAACATCAGGGCGCAGGACCTTC.